This TCR beta chain was captured by sequencing in a study of blood T cell repertoires in COVID-19. The wider study: Collection of acute and convalescent COVID-19 samples took place in the United States, Italy and Spain. PBMCs, B-cell-depleted T cells, or T cells were the source of the cDNA or gDNA that made up the material.

In the original workflow: From reference gene primer amplification, estimates of nucleated cell counts were derived. Produced via immunoSEQ multiplex PCR; TCRdb's table is partial and in-frame only. V, J and clone size are taken as reported in that table, and D and trimming were inferred from the DNA itself. Of some 140,000 clones in the sample, roughly 80% were seen once. Input material: peripheral blood. The source of this sequence is a woman older than 75 with acute or convalescent COVID-19.

The CDR3 bases are TGCAGCGTTGGGGACAGGGTAAATCAGCCCCAGCATTTT. Translating gives CSVGDRVNQPQHF. The chain links TRBV29-1 to TRBJ1-5; 9 bases fit TRBD1. Losses at the gene ends were 4 bases for V and 4 bases for J; bases not matched to a gene: 2. Per the germline V gene, CDR1 is SQVTM and CDR2 is ANQGSEA. The CDR3 is made up of 13 amino acids.